This T cell receptor beta chain stems from a study of T cells in Graves' hyperthyroidism and ophthalmopathy. Study results and limitations: Clonotypes that were expanded in thyroid above 0.001 mostly appeared in blood too.

Using RNA transcripts as the source, TCR beta CDR3 regions were amplified. Researchers ran a first-round RT-PCR on the TCR CDR3 using the HTBI primer set. TCRdb fed the multiplex PCR reads into MiXCR, producing one record per CDR3 protein. This table has roughly 30,000 distinct CDR3 sequences, under 55% appearing once. The ends were cut back, 5 bases at V and 4 bases at J, with 17 bases in the middle. CDR1 DFQATT and CDR2 SNEGSKA come from the germline V gene (reference sequence). The CDR3 consists of 14 residues. This clonotype has at least ten counts. The antigen remains undetermined. Thyroid ultrasound, orbital computed tomography, clinical symptoms, and serum thyroxine and TRAb underpinned diagnoses.

The sequenced material came from blood. This TCR was recovered from a woman aged 25 to 45 with Graves' hyperthyroidism. The V call is TRBV20-1, the J call TRBJ2-5; D is undetermined. CDR3: CSAYYRPRGETQYF. The CDR3 region has the DNA TGCAGTGCTTACTATAGACCAAGAGGAGAGACCCAGTACTTC.